The next 5 T cell receptor beta chains were all read from a single sample in a study of blood T cell repertoires in COVID-19. Profiled with immunoSEQ multiplex PCR; TCRdb holds only in-frame clones, not every one. This table holds around 220,000 clones, about 90% found once. Source material: peripheral blood. Receptors originate from a man in his forties with active or convalescent COVID-19.

The CDR3 nucleotides read TGCGCCAGCAGCCAAGATAACAGGGAGATTATCTACGAGCAGTACTTC. Amino acids: CASSQDNREIIYEQYF. The rearrangement uses TRBV4-1 and TRBJ2-7; the D gene is possibly TRBD1 (6 bases). The germline V and J ends were trimmed by 0 bases and 3 bases, with 15 bases remaining between them. This CDR3 has 16 residues. Germline CDR1 and CDR2: MGHRA and YSYEKL.

The rearrangement uses TRBV15 and TRBJ1-5, with D possibly being TRBD1 (5 bases). Trimming pared 8 bases from V and 3 bases from J, leaving 14 bases between. Germline-derived CDR1 and CDR2 are LNHNV and YYDKDF (reference sequence). There are 14 residues in the CDR3. Here the CDR3 DNA reads TGTGCCACCGGTGGAAGGGGATTCAATCAGCCCCAGCATTTT. Its protein product is CATGGRGFNQPQHF.

The sample holds a few counts of this clone. The V gene is TRBV27, the J gene TRBJ2-7; TRBD1 is a possible D gene (6 bases). Germline V gives CDR1 MNHEY, CDR2 SMNVEV (reference sequence). The V gene lost 7 bases and the J gene lost 6 bases, with 10 bases spanning the gap. The CDR3 loop spans 11 amino acids. Written as DNA, the CDR3 is TGTGCCAGCACCATGGGGGCCGAGCAGTACTTC. Its translation is CASTMGAEQYF.

This clone was observed a few times. V gene TRBV27 combines with J gene TRBJ1-6; a possible D gene is TRBD1 (6 bases). Germline V gene sequence: CDR1 MNHEY, CDR2 SMNVEV (reference sequence). V was pared by 7 bases and J by 5 bases, with 18 bases between. The CDR3 has 16 amino acids. CDR3: CASTFYWTDNNSPLHF. CDR3 nucleotide sequence: TGTGCCAGCACCTTTTATTGGACAGATAATAATTCACCCCTCCACTTT.

The chain recombines TRBV7-9 with TRBJ2-3; 8 bases line up with TRBD2. The length of the CDR3 is 15 residues. V lost 4 bases and J lost 0; bases outside the gene matches: 3. Germline V gene data show CDR1 as SEHNR and CDR2 as FQNEAQ (reference sequence). DNA of the CDR3: TGTGCCAGCAGCTCGAGCGGGGGTAGCACAGATACGCAGTATTTT. Its translation: CASSSSGGSTDTQYF.